This TCR beta chain was captured by sequencing in a study of blood T cells in healthy people across ages. Study findings and constraints: The study could not conclusively compare naive and antigen-experienced cells, given its unsorted PBMCs. Long-lived donors had more naive CD4+ cells and higher diversity than aged donors.

In germline, CDR1 is DFQATT, CDR2 SNEGSKA (reference sequence). V shed 6 bases, J shed 10 bases, and the junction held 13 bases outside the gene matches. The CDR3 extends over 15 amino acids. Comments on this clonotype: Its target is unknown.

It was with a sample-barcoded 5' primer and a J-beta primer mix that a second PCR of roughly 7 to 12 cycles was run. A template-switch adaptor with 12 random nucleotides tagged each cDNA molecule. Per sample, CDR3-containing paired-end reads numbered at least 3 million. From the 5' RACE reads, TCRdb called clonotypes with MiXCR, one entry per CDR3 protein. The table includes 650,000 to 800,000 distinct CDR3 sequences, around two fifths detected once. The sample consisted of blood. The clonotype was recovered from a man aged 55 to 70 in good health. V gene TRBV20-1 combines with J gene TRBJ2-1; 12 bases fit TRBD1. The DNA for the CDR3 is TGCAGTGCGCAAACCGGGACAGGGGGCTTAAACGAGCAGTTCTTC. It codes for CSAQTGTGGLNEQFF.